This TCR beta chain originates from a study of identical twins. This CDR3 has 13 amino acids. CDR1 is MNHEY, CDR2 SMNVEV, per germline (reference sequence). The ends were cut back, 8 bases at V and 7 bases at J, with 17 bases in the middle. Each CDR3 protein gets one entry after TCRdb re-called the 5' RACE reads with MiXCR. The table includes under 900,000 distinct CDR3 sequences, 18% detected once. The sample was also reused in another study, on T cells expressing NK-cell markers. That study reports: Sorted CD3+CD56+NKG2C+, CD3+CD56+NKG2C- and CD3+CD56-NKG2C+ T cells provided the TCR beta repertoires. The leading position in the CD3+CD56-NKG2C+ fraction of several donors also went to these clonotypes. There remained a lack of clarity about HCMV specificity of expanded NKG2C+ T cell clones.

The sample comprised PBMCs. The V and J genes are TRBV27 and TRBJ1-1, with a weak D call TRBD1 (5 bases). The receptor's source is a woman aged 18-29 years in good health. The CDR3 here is CASGLGDPFEAFF. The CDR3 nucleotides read TGTGCCAGCGGTCTGGGGGACCCCTTTGAAGCTTTCTTT.